A selection of T cell receptor beta chains follows, all from one sample in a study of blood T cell repertoires in COVID-19. Method: immunoSEQ multiplex PCR; TCRdb's copy keeps in-frame clones and lacks some. Of 230,000 or so clones listed, 75% to 90% are singletons. Material: peripheral blood. The receptors stem from a human donor in a cohort sampled during active COVID-19. Both conserved end residues are part of each CDR3. Fields, in order: J gene, V gene, D gene, clone size, CDR3 protein, CDR3 DNA. A D gene is named only where the DNA matches it firmly. Not all rows give a size; the values are once, few, many and, for expanded clones, a class.

>TRBJ2-7|TRBV5-1|NA|NA
CASSLDRVGEQYF
TGCGCCAGCAGCTTGGACAGGGTAGGGGAGCAGTACTTC
>TRBJ1-5|TRBV6-1|NA|NA
CASSEAWHSSRANQPQHF
TGTGCCAGCAGTGAAGCGTGGCATTCCTCGCGGGCCAATCAGCCCCAGCATTTT
>TRBJ2-7|TRBV28|NA|NA
CASSLARDYEQYF
TGTGCCAGCAGTTTAGCGAGGGACTACGAGCAGTACTTC
>TRBJ2-5|TRBV7-9|TRBD1|NA
CASSRGGLETQYF
TGTGCCAGCAGCAGAGGGGGCCTGGAGACCCAGTACTTC
>TRBJ2-3|TRBV7-9|TRBD1|few
CASSFKGAGTDTQYF
TGTGCCAGCAGCTTTAAGGGGGCCGGCACAGATACGCAGTATTTT
>TRBJ2-3|TRBV18|TRBD1|NA
CASSRLGQGATDTQYF
TGTGCCAGCTCACGGCTGGGACAGGGGGCGACAGATACGCAGTATTTT
>TRBJ2-3|TRBV15|TRBD2|NA
CATRVAGGSTDTQYF
TGTGCCACCAGGGTAGCGGGAGGTAGCACAGATACGCAGTATTTT
>TRBJ2-7|TRBV4-3|TRBD1|many
CASSHRQGAHEQYF
TGCGCCAGCAGTCATAGACAGGGGGCTCACGAGCAGTACTTC
>TRBJ1-1|TRBV5-6|NA|NA
CASSYTGYTEAFF
TGTGCCAGCAGCTACACAGGGTACACTGAAGCTTTCTTT
>TRBJ2-3|TRBV9|NA|NA
CASSVEPRSTDTQYF
TGTGCCAGCAGCGTAGAACCGAGGAGCACAGATACGCAGTATTTT
>TRBJ2-7|TRBV11-2|NA|NA
CASSFFLGVGYEQYF
TGTGCCAGCAGCTTTTTTTTGGGAGTAGGCTACGAGCAGTACTTC
>TRBJ1-1|TRBV7-2|NA|NA
CASSPPRTEAFF
TGTGCCAGCAGCCCTCCTCGTACTGAAGCTTTCTTT
>TRBJ2-7|TRBV9|NA|NA
CASSVEGTSTYEQYF
TGTGCCAGCAGCGTAGAAGGGACATCCACCTACGAGCAGTACTTC
>TRBJ2-7|TRBV7-9|TRBD1|NA
CASSSDRGSHYEQYF
TGTGCCAGCAGCTCCGACAGGGGATCGCATTACGAGCAGTACTTC
>TRBJ2-3|TRBV7-2|TRBD2|NA
CASSKLALSTDTQYF
TGTGCCAGCAGCAAACTAGCGCTGAGCACAGATACGCAGTATTTT
>TRBJ1-2|TRBV19|TRBD1|once
CASTPGQGRFGYTF
TGTGCCAGTACCCCAGGACAGGGGAGATTCGGCTACACCTTC
>TRBJ2-7|TRBV2|NA|few
CASSEVGREQYF
TGTGCCAGCAGTGAAGTGGGGCGCGAGCAGTACTTC
>TRBJ2-7|TRBV5-1|TRBD2|NA
CASSPGLAGGAIYEQYF
TGCGCCAGCAGCCCGGGACTAGCGGGAGGTGCCATCTACGAGCAGTACTTC
>TRBJ2-1|TRBV28|TRBD2|NA
CASSLNLLAGVSYNEQFF
TGTGCCAGCAGTTTAAATTTACTAGCGGGGGTTTCCTACAATGAGCAGTTCTTC
>TRBJ2-1|TRBV15|TRBD2|NA
CATGASGSPEQFF
TGTGCCACCGGGGCTAGCGGGAGTCCTGAGCAGTTCTTC
>TRBJ1-2|TRBV6-5|NA|NA
CASSYRDRRHGYTF
TGTGCCAGCAGTTACCGAGACCGCCGACACGGCTACACCTTC
>TRBJ2-7|TRBV13|NA|NA
CASSLGASGFYEQYF
TGTGCCAGCAGCTTAGGCGCCAGCGGGTTCTACGAGCAGTACTTC
>TRBJ1-1|TRBV7-9|NA|few
CASSLADRMNTEAFF
TGTGCCAGCAGCTTAGCGGACAGAATGAACACTGAAGCTTTCTTT
>TRBJ2-1|TRBV5-6|TRBD2|NA
CASSPLSRERDEQFF
TGTGCCAGCAGCCCCCTTTCGCGGGAGAGGGATGAGCAGTTCTTC
>TRBJ2-7|TRBV28|NA|once
CASSFAGTGSYEQYF
TGTGCCAGCAGTTTTGCCGGAACAGGGTCCTACGAGCAGTACTTC